These 20 T cell receptor beta chains came from one sample sequenced in a study of CD8 T cells in ankylosing spondylitis. MiXCR, run by TCRdb on the 5' RACE reads, gives a single entry per CDR3 protein. Of approximately 39,000 distinct CDR3 sequences listed, roughly 13% were seen once; the top ten hold approximately 33%. Sequencing was carried out using synovial fluid, either unsorted or a sorted T cell fraction (not recorded which). The receptors were sampled from a male donor with ankylosing spondylitis.

In this sample, this clonotype turned up a few times. The CDR3 is CASTTSGGTIYF. The CDR3 nucleotides read TGTGCCAGCACCACCTCCGGGGGCACCATATATTTT. V gene TRBV25-1 combines with J gene TRBJ1-3; TRBD1 is a possible D gene (5 bases). The germline V and J ends were trimmed by 7 bases and 9 bases, with 13 bases remaining between them. The germline V gene has CDR1 MGHDK and CDR2 SYGVNS. The CDR3 length is 12 residues.

This chain links TRBV5-1 with TRBJ2-7; 9 bases map to TRBD2. V was pared by 5 bases and J by 2 bases, with 2 bases of the junction left unmatched. The germline V gene encodes CDR1 SGHRS and CDR2 YFSETQ. This CDR3 has 13 amino acids. CDR3 sequence reads: CASRGGRAYEQYF. Here the CDR3 DNA reads TGCGCCAGCAGGGGCGGGAGGGCCTACGAGCAGTACTTC.

The CDR3 coding sequence is TGTGCCAGCAGCTTAGGTCACAGGCGTAACTATGGCTACACCTTC. Amino acid sequence: CASSLGHRRNYGYTF. This chain links TRBV11-2 with TRBJ1-2, with a tentative D call TRBD1 (5 bases). This CDR3 has 15 residues. Trimming removed 1 base at V and 1 base at J, with 10 bases between. CDR1 SGHAT and CDR2 FQNNGV come from the germline V gene.

The CDR3 nucleotides are TGTGCCAGTAGACCGCCGGGACAGGGCTTTGGCTACACCTTC. This gives the protein CASRPPGQGFGYTF. The J gene is TRBJ1-2, the V gene TRBV19; 9 bases align to TRBD1. After removal of 6 bases from V and 7 bases from J, the junction contained 9 bases not matched to a gene. CDR1 and CDR2 from the germline V gene are LNHDA and SQIVND (reference sequence). The CDR3 is 14 amino acids.

The V call is TRBV6-1, the J call TRBJ2-1; 7 bases agree with TRBD2. The CDR3 is 17 residues long. Per germline, CDR1 MNHNS and CDR2 SASEGT. V was pared by 5 bases and J by 0 bases, with 10 bases of the junction left unmatched. The DNA for the CDR3 is TGTGCCAGCAGTCAGAACCAGCGGGACCTCTCCTACAATGAGCAGTTCTTC. Translating it yields CASSQNQRDLSYNEQFF.

This clonotype was counted a few times. This sequence joins TRBV4-1 and TRBJ2-5, with a tentative D call TRBD2 (6 bases). Between the trimmed V and J ends, which lost 0 bases and 4 bases, there was a span of 18 bases. The CDR3 has 17 amino acids. Germline CDR1 MGHRA, CDR2 YSYEKL. CDR3 residues: CASSQDAATAGRETQYF. CDR3 nucleotides: TGCGCCAGCAGCCAAGATGCGGCCACGGCGGGAAGAGAGACCCAGTACTTC.

The chain couples TRBV19 to TRBJ1-5, with TRBD1 matching over 10 bases. The length of the CDR3 is 19 residues. V was clipped by 3 bases and J by 1 base; unmatched bases: 12. The germline V gene encodes CDR1 LNHDA and CDR2 SQIVND (reference sequence). DNA of the CDR3: TGTGCCAGTAGTATGCGGGACAGGGGAGACTGGGCAAGCAATCAGCCCCAGCATTTT. Its protein product is CASSMRDRGDWASNQPQHF. Looking up the rest from reference TRBV19 and TRBJ1-5 gives the full variable domain: DGGITQSPKYLFRKEGQNVTLSCEQNLNHDAMYWYRQDPGQGLRLIYYSQIVNDFQKGDIAEGYSVSREKKESFPLTVTSAQKNPTAFYLCASSMRDRGDWASNQPQHFGDGTRLSIL.

This clonotype showed up many times. This chain uses TRBV6-2 or TRBV6-3 with TRBJ1-1; D is unclear. The V gene's germline CDR1 is MNHEY and CDR2 SVGEGT. V lost 5 bases to trimming and J lost 7 bases, with 11 bases between them. The CDR3 totals 12 residues. The CDR3 spells CASSPGRIEAFF. Here the CDR3 DNA reads TGTGCCAGCAGTCCCGGCAGGATTGAAGCTTTCTTT.

The chain recombines TRBV27 with TRBJ2-2; 10 nucleotides align to TRBD2. Germline CDR1 MNHEY, CDR2 SMNVEV (reference sequence). The V segment lost 1 base and the J segment 3 bases; nucleotides outside the gene matches: 5. The CDR3 runs 17 residues. CDR3 DNA sequence: TGTGCCAGCAGTTTATGGGCTAGCGGGAGATACACCGGGGAGCTGTTTTTT. Translated: CASSLWASGRYTGELFF.

The CDR3 here is CASSQARGDQETQYF. Here the CDR3 DNA reads TGTGCCAGCAGCCAAGCGCGGGGGGATCAAGAGACCCAGTACTTC. This sequence joins TRBV4-2 and TRBJ2-5; 8 bases align to TRBD2. The germline gives CDR1 LGHNA, CDR2 YNFKEQ. The length of the CDR3 is 15 residues. J lost 2 bases, V lost 1 base, and 3 bases had no gene match.

The table lists this clonotype with many counts. The V call is TRBV5-1, the J call TRBJ2-1; D is uncertain. Trimming left V 0 bases short and J 7 bases short, with 14 bases between. The CDR3 is 15 amino acids. Germline V gene lookup returns CDR1 SGHRS and CDR2 YFSETQ. The DNA of the CDR3 is TGCGCCAGCAGCTTGGCAGTTGGTGCGACTAATGAGCAGTTCTTC. This sequence encodes CASSLAVGATNEQFF.

At least ten counts were recorded for this clonotype. The CDR3 DNA sequence: TGTGCCAGCAGTGAAGCTCGTCGGGCCTCCTACGAGCAGTACTTC. It codes for CASSEARRASYEQYF. The gene calls are TRBV2 and TRBJ2-7, with no clear D. Between the trimmed V and J ends, which lost 0 bases and 0 bases, there was a span of 9 bases. In germline, CDR1 is SNHLY, CDR2 FYNNEI. The CDR3 consists of 15 residues.

In its sample, this clonotype was seen a few times. This rearrangement joins TRBV18 to TRBJ2-2; no firm D call. The CDR3 has 14 residues. Trimming took 5 bases from V and 0 from J, leaving 7 bases between them. In germline, CDR1 is KGHSH, CDR2 LQKENI. CDR3 in DNA: TGTGCCAGCTCAGTGACACCGAACACCGGGGAGCTGTTTTTT. As protein: CASSVTPNTGELFF.

This clonotype was picked up many times. This chain joins TRBV7-8 and TRBJ1-1, with a weak D call TRBD1 (5 bases). The CDR3 has 14 amino acids. The germline CDR1 and CDR2 sequences are SGHVS and FQNEAQ. V lost 2 bases and J lost 8, with 15 bases in between. CDR3 region: CASSLSGKRAEAFF. The CDR3 DNA follows: TGTGCCAGCAGCTTATCAGGGAAAAGGGCGGAAGCTTTCTTT.

This clonotype appeared many times. The chain joins TRBV20-1 to TRBJ1-5; 7 bases match TRBD1. The CDR3 runs to 12 residues. Germline V lookup: CDR1 DFQATT, CDR2 SNEGSKA (reference sequence). The CDR3 reads CSPTGYGQPQHF. CDR3 nucleotides: TGCAGCCCGACAGGGTACGGTCAGCCCCAGCATTTT.

This clonotype has a single count. The V and J genes are TRBV10-3 and TRBJ2-7; no clear D gene. CDR1 is ENHRY and CDR2 is SYGVKD in the germline V gene. The CDR3 has 14 amino acids. V was pared by 2 bases and J by 0 bases, with 8 bases between. The CDR3 DNA sequence: TGTGCCATCAGTGAGCCGGCCCACTCCTACGAGCAGTACTTC. This gives the protein CAISEPAHSYEQYF.

The rearrangement uses TRBV6-2 or TRBV6-3 and TRBJ2-7; 7 bases map to TRBD1. Unmatched junction bases numbered 2, after V lost 5 bases and J lost 7 bases. The length of the CDR3 is 11 residues. Germline V gene sequence: CDR1 MNHEY, CDR2 SVGEGT. The CDR3 protein is CASSQGVEQYF. In DNA, the CDR3 is TGTGCCAGCAGTCAGGGGGTTGAGCAGTACTTC.

There are many counts of this clonotype. The CDR3 region is CASSLAVARNQPQHF. In DNA, the CDR3 is TGTGCCAGCAGCTTGGCAGTCGCCAGGAATCAGCCCCAGCATTTT. This chain joins TRBV5-5 and TRBJ1-5; D is undetermined. V gave up 0 bases and J gave up 4 bases, with 11 bases separating them. Germline V CDR1 and CDR2: SGHKS, YYEKEE (reference sequence). The CDR3 runs to 15 residues.

The rearrangement uses TRBV12-3 or TRBV12-4 and TRBJ2-7; 10 positions agree with TRBD2. The CDR3 runs to 14 residues. The V segment lost 6 bases and the J segment 2 bases; nucleotides outside the gene matches: 4. CDR3 sequence reads: CASRTTSGTYEQYF. DNA of the CDR3: TGTGCCAGCAGGACCACTAGCGGGACCTACGAGCAGTACTTC.

With regard to this clonotype: At one end the junction does not follow the germline gene, possibly because of a read error. The rearrangement links TRBV5-3 to TRBJ2-2, with 12 bases fitting TRBD2. TRBV5-3 is an ORF, and what it does is uncertain. The CDR3 contains 18 residues. In nucleotides, the CDR3 is TGTGCCAGGAGCTTGGGGCTAGCGGGGGGGACGAACACCGGGGAGCTGTTTTTT. Its translation is CARSLGLAGGTNTGELFF.